Listed below are T cell receptor beta chains from one sample, sequenced in a study of OX40 agonist ivuxolimab in advanced cancers. The repertoire was sequenced with immunoSEQ multiplex PCR; TCRdb's copy has only in-frame clones and lacks some. The data contain 55,000 to 70,000 clones, around 80% of them singletons. The sample in question was CD4+ or CD8+ T cells sorted from blood, obtained in a trial of the OX40 agonist ivuxolimab. These receptors were obtained from an adult with an advanced solid tumor such as melanoma, head and neck, liver or kidney cancer. Each CDR3 is given with its conserved first and last residue. A D gene is named only where the DNA matches it firmly. Clone size appears in some rows only: once, few, many, or a class for an expanded clone.

CDR3: CASSLGNTDTQYF
DNA: TGTGCCAGCAGCTTGGGCAACACAGATACGCAGTATTTT
V: TRBV5-6
D: NA
J: TRBJ2-3
size: NA
length: 13

CDR3: CASSQDRDRGSPAKNIQYF
DNA: TGCGCCAGCAGCCAAGACCGGGACAGGGGATCTCCAGCCAAAAACATTCAGTACTTC
V: TRBV4-1
D: TRBD1
J: TRBJ2-4
size: NA
length: 19

CDR3: CSVEVGRTEAFF
DNA: TGCAGCGTTGAGGTCGGGAGGACTGAAGCTTTCTTT
V: TRBV29-1
D: NA
J: TRBJ1-1
size: NA
length: 12

CDR3: CASSGSLEVLGGYGYTF
DNA: TGTGCCAGCAGCGGTTCACTAGAGGTTTTAGGGGGCTATGGCTACACCTTC
V: TRBV5-5
D: NA
J: TRBJ1-2
size: NA
length: 17

CDR3: CASSYGYPVEKLFF
DNA: TGTGCCAGCAGTTACGGGTACCCAGTTGAAAAACTGTTTTTT
V: TRBV6-5
D: NA
J: TRBJ1-4
size: NA
length: 14

CDR3: CASSPAGRAYEQYF
DNA: TGTGCCAGCAGTCCGGCCGGACGGGCCTACGAGCAGTACTTC
V: TRBV27
D: NA
J: TRBJ2-7
size: NA
length: 14

CDR3: CASTLDGQADQPQHF
DNA: TGTGCCAGCACCCTCGACGGCCAAGCGGATCAGCCCCAGCATTTT
V: TRBV7-2
D: NA
J: TRBJ1-5
size: NA
length: 15

CDR3: CASSINSGGAYEQYF
DNA: TGTGCCAGTAGTATCAACAGCGGGGGGGCCTACGAGCAGTACTTC
V: TRBV19
D: TRBD2
J: TRBJ2-7
size: NA
length: 15

CDR3: CASKEPEVTDTQYF
DNA: TGTGCCAGCAAAGAACCTGAAGTCACAGATACGCAGTATTTT
V: TRBV5-6
D: NA
J: TRBJ2-3
size: NA
length: 14

CDR3: CATSRDAPAGGYTGELFF
DNA: TGTGCCACCAGCAGAGATGCGCCGGCAGGGGGCTATACCGGGGAGCTGTTTTTT
V: TRBV15
D: TRBD1
J: TRBJ2-2
size: NA
length: 18

CDR3: CASSLVGRGTDTQYF
DNA: TGCGCCAGCAGCTTGGTAGGTCGGGGCACAGATACGCAGTATTTT
V: TRBV5-1
D: NA
J: TRBJ2-3
size: NA
length: 15

CDR3: CASSPHPRRNQETQYF
DNA: TGTGCCAGCAGCCCCCACCCCCGACGTAACCAAGAGACCCAGTACTTC
V: TRBV7-9
D: NA
J: TRBJ2-5
size: NA
length: 16

CDR3: CASNLNRDLLTDTQYF
DNA: TGTGCCAGCAACTTGAACCGGGACTTACTCACAGATACGCAGTATTTT
V: TRBV5-6
D: NA
J: TRBJ2-3
size: NA
length: 16

CDR3: CASSQVSGFNTGELFF
DNA: TGCGCCAGCAGCCAAGTCTCCGGATTTAACACCGGGGAGCTGTTTTTT
V: TRBV4-1
D: NA
J: TRBJ2-2
size: NA
length: 16

CDR3: CASSSGLAPGFF
DNA: TGTGCCAGCAGCTCGGGACTAGCGCCAGGGTTCTTC
V: TRBV5-6
D: TRBD2
J: TRBJ2-1
size: NA
length: 12

CDR3: CASSLRGRAGDEQFF
DNA: TGTGCCAGCAGCTTGAGGGGCAGGGCGGGCGATGAGCAGTTCTTC
V: TRBV5-5
D: NA
J: TRBJ2-1
size: NA
length: 15

CDR3: CASSPRVFTDTQYF
DNA: TGTGCCAGCAGCCCGAGAGTTTTCACAGATACGCAGTATTTT
V: TRBV7-2
D: NA
J: TRBJ2-3
size: NA
length: 14

CDR3: CASSLGTLSSYNSPLHF
DNA: TGTGCCAGCAGTTTAGGGACACTGAGCTCCTATAATTCACCCCTCCACTTT
V: TRBV27
D: NA
J: TRBJ1-6
size: NA
length: 17

CDR3: CASSLTPSSYNEQFF
DNA: TGTGCCAGCAGCCTAACCCCTAGCTCCTACAATGAGCAGTTCTTC
V: TRBV4-2
D: NA
J: TRBJ2-1
size: NA
length: 15

CDR3: CASSFFGGNTEAFF
DNA: TGTGCCAGCAGCTTTTTTGGGGGAAACACTGAAGCTTTCTTT
V: TRBV11-2
D: NA
J: TRBJ1-1
size: NA
length: 14

CDR3: CASSPSGQGGYGYTF
DNA: TGTGCCAGCAGCCCCTCAGGACAGGGAGGGTATGGCTACACCTTC
V: TRBV7-2
D: TRBD1
J: TRBJ1-2
size: NA
length: 15

CDR3: CSAATAHTDTQYF
DNA: TGCAGCGCCGCGACTGCCCACACAGATACGCAGTATTTT
V: TRBV29-1
D: NA
J: TRBJ2-3
size: NA
length: 13

CDR3: CASSYRLAGGSDTQYF
DNA: TGCGCCAGCAGCTACCGACTAGCGGGGGGCTCAGATACGCAGTATTTT
V: TRBV5-1
D: TRBD2
J: TRBJ2-3
size: NA
length: 16

CDR3: CASSTDREDEKLFF
DNA: TGTGCCAGCAGCACGGACAGGGAGGACGAAAAACTGTTTTTT
V: TRBV9
D: TRBD1
J: TRBJ1-4
size: NA
length: 14

CDR3: CASSLVTDSPLHF
DNA: TGTGCCAGCAGCTTAGTGACAGATTCACCCCTCCACTTT
V: TRBV7-3
D: NA
J: TRBJ1-6
size: NA
length: 13

CDR3: CASSPGQLQETQYF
DNA: TGTGCCAGCAGCCCCGGACAGCTGCAAGAGACCCAGTACTTC
V: TRBV7-8
D: NA
J: TRBJ2-5
size: NA
length: 14

CDR3: CASSYPKGMNTEAFF
DNA: TGTGCCAGCAGTTACCCCAAGGGCATGAACACTGAAGCTTTCTTT
V: TRBV6-6
D: NA
J: TRBJ1-1
size: few
length: 15

CDR3: CAISELGLMNTEAFF
DNA: TGTGCCATCAGTGAATTAGGACTGATGAACACTGAAGCTTTCTTT
V: TRBV10-3
D: NA
J: TRBJ1-1
size: NA
length: 15

CDR3: CAWSGRYNEQFF
DNA: TGTGCCTGGAGTGGACGCTACAATGAGCAGTTCTTC
V: TRBV30
D: NA
J: TRBJ2-1
size: NA
length: 12

CDR3: CASSSSGGRETQYF
DNA: TGTGCCAGCAGCTCTAGCGGGGGGCGAGAGACCCAGTACTTC
V: TRBV9
D: TRBD2
J: TRBJ2-5
size: NA
length: 14

CDR3: CASSPPVLHTGGYTF
DNA: TGTGCCAGCTCACCACCGGTCCTTCATACGGGAGGCTACACCTTC
V: TRBV18
D: NA
J: TRBJ1-2
size: NA
length: 15

CDR3: CASRVGQGPYEQYF
DNA: TGTGCCTCCCGAGTGGGACAGGGACCCTACGAGCAGTACTTC
V: TRBV6-1
D: TRBD1
J: TRBJ2-7
size: NA
length: 14

CDR3: CSALTGTSTDTQYF
DNA: TGCAGCGCGTTGACAGGAACTAGCACAGATACGCAGTATTTT
V: TRBV29-1
D: NA
J: TRBJ2-3
size: NA
length: 14

CDR3: CSAAPGLRTDTQYF
DNA: TGCAGCGCCGCGCCGGGACTAAGAACAGATACGCAGTATTTT
V: TRBV29-1
D: TRBD2
J: TRBJ2-3
size: NA
length: 14

CDR3: CAWRSQSYNEQFF
DNA: TGTGCCTGGAGGTCCCAATCCTACAATGAGCAGTTCTTC
V: TRBV30
D: NA
J: TRBJ2-1
size: NA
length: 13

CDR3: CASSVGGPSGANVLTF
DNA: TGTGCCAGCAGCGTAGGGGGGCCCTCTGGGGCCAACGTCCTGACTTTC
V: TRBV9
D: NA
J: TRBJ2-6
size: NA
length: 16

CDR3: CASTDGYYGYTF
DNA: TGTGCCAGCACAGATGGATACTATGGCTACACCTTC
V: TRBV28
D: NA
J: TRBJ1-2
size: once
length: 12

CDR3: CASSFNPPGQGWLNYGYTF
DNA: TGCGCCAGCAGCTTTAACCCCCCGGGACAGGGGTGGCTAAACTATGGCTACACCTTC
V: TRBV5-1
D: TRBD1
J: TRBJ1-2
size: medium-sized
length: 19

CDR3: CASSVESTGNTEAFF
DNA: TGTGCCAGCAGCGTAGAGTCGACAGGGAACACTGAAGCTTTCTTT
V: TRBV9
D: NA
J: TRBJ1-1
size: NA
length: 15

CDR3: CASSPNTDTQYF
DNA: TGTGCCAGCAGCCCCAACACAGATACGCAGTATTTT
V: TRBV7-3
D: NA
J: TRBJ2-3
size: NA
length: 12

CDR3: CASSPRRTTHMETQYF
DNA: TGTGCCAGCAGCCCCCGTCGGACTACCCATATGGAGACCCAGTACTTC
V: TRBV7-2
D: NA
J: TRBJ2-5
size: NA
length: 16

CDR3: CASSLTQGNEQYF
DNA: TGTGCCAGCAGCTTGACACAGGGTAACGAGCAGTACTTC
V: TRBV7-6
D: NA
J: TRBJ2-7
size: medium-sized
length: 13

CDR3: CSAGRSDEQFF
DNA: TGCAGTGCTGGACGGTCCGATGAGCAGTTCTTC
V: TRBV20-1
D: NA
J: TRBJ2-1
size: NA
length: 11

CDR3: CASSFRENEQYF
DNA: TGTGCCAGCAGCTTCAGGGAGAACGAGCAGTACTTC
V: TRBV13
D: NA
J: TRBJ2-7
size: NA
length: 12

CDR3: CAWRASEVWGVGYTF
DNA: TGTGCCTGGAGGGCTTCGGAGGTCTGGGGCGTGGGCTACACCTTC
V: TRBV30
D: NA
J: TRBJ1-2
size: few
length: 15

CDR3: CSVGGTGLNGYTF
DNA: TGCAGCGTTGGGGGGACAGGGTTAAATGGCTACACCTTC
V: TRBV29-1
D: TRBD1
J: TRBJ1-2
size: NA
length: 13

CDR3: CASSLRTRSGYTF
DNA: TGTGCCAGCAGCTTACGCACCCGCAGTGGCTACACCTTC
V: TRBV7-2
D: NA
J: TRBJ1-2
size: NA
length: 13

CDR3: CASSLGGGGGNTGELFF
DNA: TGTGCCAGCAGCCTAGGCGGCGGGGGAGGAAACACCGGGGAGCTGTTTTTT
V: TRBV7-3
D: TRBD2
J: TRBJ2-2
size: NA
length: 17

CDR3: CASSSGTGGGTQYF
DNA: TGTGCCAGTAGCTCCGGGACAGGGGGCGGTACGCAGTATTTT
V: TRBV19
D: TRBD1
J: TRBJ2-3
size: NA
length: 14

CDR3: CASSLDRGEQYF
DNA: TGTGCCAGCAGCTTAGACAGGGGCGAGCAGTACTTC
V: TRBV7-6
D: TRBD1
J: TRBJ2-7
size: medium-sized
length: 12

CDR3: CASSRLAGGLDTQYF
DNA: TGCGCCAGCAGCCGGCTAGCGGGGGGGCTGGATACGCAGTATTTT
V: TRBV4-1
D: TRBD2
J: TRBJ2-3
size: NA
length: 15